The T cell receptor (beta chain) described here comes from a study of CXCR3-negative and CXCR3-positive naive CD8 T cells. Study summary: Every library held about 1.5 +/- 0.3 million TRB reads, and the total came to approximately 140 million. Study-level results: More hydrophobic TRB CDR3s were found in CXCR3-positive naive cells than in CXCR3-negative naive cells. Whereas both naive subsets had comparably high diversity, memory CD8+ cells had much lower diversity. Memory, not naive, CXCR3-negative and CXCR3-positive cells differed in TRBV-TRBJ usage.

CD45RO-CCR7+CD27+CD95- characterized naive CD8+ T cells. A remark on this clonotype: Its antigen remains unidentified.

The CDR3 extends over 15 amino acids. Germline CDR1 is SGDLS and CDR2 is YYNGEE. cDNA libraries for TRB were generated by 5' RACE incorporating UMI labels. TCRdb reprocessed the 5' RACE reads and reports one entry per CDR3 protein, with no DNA. This table holds some 68,000 distinct CDR3 sequences. Sequencing was performed on naive CXCR3+ CD8+ T cells from blood. Subset given: CD45RO-CCR7+CD27+CD95- naive CD8+ T cells expressing CXCR3 (TNR3+). The chain recombines TRBV9 with TRBJ2-5; TCRdb indicates TRBD1, and absent DNA this call remains unverified. This sequence originates from a human donor in good health. Some clones in this sample may be carry-over from other donors' samples. The CDR3 spells CASSVGDREEETQYF.